This TCR beta chain was documented in a study of T-cell memory formation after mild COVID-19. Points from the study as a whole: Second-wave clones with a day 37 peak had unconfirmed SARS-CoV-2 specificity.

TCRdb independently ran MiXCR on the 5' RACE reads; one entry per CDR3 protein. The table has roughly 240,000 distinct CDR3 sequences, around 16% seen once; the top ten hold roughly 22%. There are a few counts of this clonotype. Its antigen is unidentified. Germline-derived CDR1 and CDR2 are MGHDK and SYGVNS. This CDR3 is built from 11 residues. V lost 10 bases, J lost 4 bases, and 10 bases lay in between. Source material: PBMCs or a T cell subset sorted from them (not recorded which). The chain carries TRBV25-1 and TRBJ1-2; D unresolved. This TCR was sampled from a man between 18 and 29 years old who had mild COVID-19 (a few samples of this study predate the infection). Cell type and time point are not known. The CDR3 sequence: CAIKTGYGYTF. CDR3 coding DNA: TGTGCCATCAAGACGGGCTATGGCTACACCTTC.